The 31 T cell receptor beta chains below come from one sample, sequenced in a study of technical replicates of blood from a handful of donors. The protocol was immunoSEQ multiplex PCR, while the TCRdb copy is restricted to in-frame clones and leaves out a portion. This sample yields some 50,000 clones, of which approximately 94% are seen a single time; about 0.2% belongs to the top ten. The material sequenced was T cells isolated from PBMCs. The receptor set was obtained from a human donor in good health.

The genes are TRBV29-1 and TRBJ2-7, with TRBD2 matching 14 bases. After removal of 6 bases from V and 4 bases from J, the junction contained 5 bases not matched to a gene. This CDR3 is built from 14 residues. CDR1 and CDR2 from the germline V gene are SQVTM and ANQGSEA. In nucleotides, the CDR3 is TGCAGCGTGGGGGGACTAGCGGGAGTTTACGAGCAGTACTTC. This translates into CSVGGLAGVYEQYF.

The rearrangement uses TRBV6-5 and TRBJ2-1, with TRBD2 as a possible D gene (6 bases). Germline lookup yields CDR1 MNHEY and CDR2 SVGAGI. Trimming cost V 0 bases and J 5 bases, with 11 bases left between them. The CDR3 consists of 15 residues. CDR3 region: CASSYSGTGNNEQFF. In nucleotides, the CDR3 is TGTGCCAGCAGTTACTCGGGGACTGGAAACAATGAGCAGTTCTTC.

The chain has TRBV28 and TRBJ2-1; TRBD2 matches at 10 bases. Germline assignment: CDR1 MDHEN and CDR2 SYDVKM. The CDR3 is 15 residues long. V gave up 3 bases and J gave up 9 bases; unmatched junction bases: 8. CDR3 protein: CASSFLAGVTGEQFF. The DNA of the CDR3 is TGTGCCAGCAGTTTCCTAGCGGGAGTGACTGGTGAGCAGTTCTTC.

V and J are TRBV13 and TRBJ2-3; 10 bases match TRBD2. Germline assignment: CDR1 PRHDT and CDR2 FYEKMQ (reference sequence). CDR3 size: 14 residues. Trimming took 6 bases from V and 4 from J; bases not matched to a gene: 4. The CDR3 here is CASREGLAADTQYF. The CDR3 DNA sequence: TGTGCCAGCAGGGAAGGACTAGCGGCAGATACGCAGTATTTT.

The genes are TRBV5-1 and TRBJ1-2, with no clear D. CDR1 and CDR2 (germline): SGHRS, YFSETQ. V was clipped by 4 bases and J by 1 base, with 14 bases between them. The CDR3 sequence is 15 residues long. CDR3 DNA sequence: TGCGCCAGCAGCCCCATGGTCGCGGGTAACTATGGCTACACCTTC. Translating it yields CASSPMVAGNYGYTF.

The table lists this clone with a count of one. The rearrangement joins TRBV5-1 to TRBJ1-1; no clear D gene. The germline V and J ends were trimmed by 4 bases and 0 bases, with 13 bases remaining between them. Germline V gene sequence: CDR1 SGHRS, CDR2 YFSETQ. CDR3 length: 15 residues. Written as DNA, the CDR3 is TGCGCCAGCAGCCCGACCCGAGGGCTGAACACTGAAGCTTTCTTT. This codes for CASSPTRGLNTEAFF.

The V call is TRBV5-1, the J call TRBJ1-1; D is possibly TRBD1 (5 bases). The CDR3 is 14 amino acids. Germline assignment: CDR1 SGHRS and CDR2 YFSETQ. Trimming took 0 bases from V and 4 from J, leaving 10 bases between them. This CDR3 is CASSLAQGRTEAFF. The CDR3 DNA is TGCGCCAGCAGCTTGGCTCAGGGTCGCACTGAAGCTTTCTTT.

This chain uses TRBV9 with TRBJ2-3; 7 bases align to TRBD2. Germline CDR1 SGDLS, CDR2 YYNGEE. J lost 0 bases, V lost 0 bases, and 1 base had no gene match. The CDR3 covers 15 residues. CDR3 nucleotides: TGTGCCAGCAGCGTAGCGGGGGGAAGCACAGATACGCAGTATTTT. This sequence encodes CASSVAGGSTDTQYF.

This clone was detected once. The genes are TRBV14 and TRBJ2-5; maybe TRBD2 (6 bases). The V and J ends lost 1 base and 5 bases respectively, with 14 bases between them. The CDR3 is 15 residues long. Germline V gene data show CDR1 as SGHDN and CDR2 as FVKESK. As DNA, the CDR3 is TGTGCCAGCAGCCAAGGATCAGCGGGTGGTGAGACCCAGTACTTC. Translated, it gives CASSQGSAGGETQYF.

The chain uses TRBV28 and TRBJ2-5; D gene unclear. This CDR3 is 12 amino acids long. Deletions cut 7 bases from V and 5 bases from J, with 11 bases between. Germline-derived CDR1 and CDR2 are MDHEN and SYDVKM. The CDR3 sequence: CASNPGGETQYF. CDR3 nucleotides: TGTGCCAGCAACCCGGGTGGCGAGACCCAGTACTTC. The full variable domain, rest sourced from reference TRBV28 and TRBJ2-5, is DVKVTQSSRYLVKRTGEKVFLECVQDMDHENMFWYRQDPGLGLRLIYFSYDVKMKEKGDIPEGYSVSREKKERFSLILESASTNQTSMYLCASNPGGETQYFGPGTRLLVL.

V is TRBV28 and J is TRBJ2-5; maybe TRBD2 (5 bases). There are 12 residues in the CDR3. Looked up from germline, CDR1 is MDHEN and CDR2 is SYDVKM. Trimming took off 10 bases at V and 4 bases at J, with 13 bases between the two ends. The CDR3 DNA follows: TGTGCCACCGCCTGGGCGGGAGAGACCCAGTACTTC. Its protein product is CATAWAGETQYF.

The J gene is TRBJ1-2, the V gene TRBV28; 7 bases line up with TRBD1. With 6 bases clipped from V and 5 bases from J, the junction kept 12 bases outside the gene matches. Germline V lookup: CDR1 MDHEN, CDR2 SYDVKM. The CDR3 covers 15 residues. The CDR3, as DNA: TGTGCCAGCAGAACCCCCGCAACAGGGGTTTATGGCTACACCTTC. Translating gives CASRTPATGVYGYTF.

With respect to this clone: Other DNA sequences from this sample encode an identical CDR3 as well. The chain is built from TRBV5-6 and TRBJ1-1, with D possibly matching TRBD1 (5 bases). With 2 bases removed from V and 6 bases from J, the gap between germline ends came to 20 bases. The CDR3 is 16 amino acids. Germline loops: CDR1 SGHDT, CDR2 YYEEEE. The CDR3 protein is CASSFPTRGGHAEAFF. The DNA of the CDR3 is TGTGCCAGCAGCTTCCCCACGAGGGGAGGACACGCTGAAGCTTTCTTT. Using reference TRBV5-6 and TRBJ1-1 for the parts outside the CDR3, the full variable domain is DAGVTQSPTHLIKTRGQQVTLRCSPKSGHDTVSWYQQALGQGPQFIFQYYEEEERQRGNFPDRFSGHQFPNYSSELNVNALLLGDSALYLCASSFPTRGGHAEAFFGQGTRLTVV.

J is TRBJ2-1 and V is TRBV5-1; D not resolved. V was shortened by 0 bases and J by 8 bases, with 15 bases between the two germline ends. The CDR3 contains 15 residues. Germline V lookup: CDR1 SGHRS, CDR2 YFSETQ. The CDR3 sequence is CASSLESYPSDEQFF. DNA of the CDR3: TGCGCCAGCAGCTTGGAATCCTACCCCTCCGATGAGCAGTTCTTC.

This clone was seen more than once but under ten times. The genes are TRBV7-6 and TRBJ1-1; 8 positions agree with TRBD1. V dropped 5 bases and J dropped 2; count of bases not matched to a gene: 7. The CDR3 runs 15 residues. Germline V CDR1 and CDR2: SGHVS, FNYEAQ. CDR3 in amino acids: CASSPRTGLNTEAFF. DNA for the CDR3: TGTGCCAGCAGCCCCAGGACAGGGCTAAACACTGAAGCTTTCTTT.

The V call is TRBV11-2, the J call TRBJ1-1; D is perhaps TRBD1 (6 bases). The CDR3 length is 15 residues. The germline V gene has CDR1 SGHAT and CDR2 FQNNGV. V lost 5 bases and J 1 base, leaving 14 bases between the germline ends. The CDR3 region has the DNA TGTGCCAGCAGCCCAAGACAGGCAGGGAACACTGAAGCTTTCTTT. Residues: CASSPRQAGNTEAFF.

The chain links TRBV28 to TRBJ2-7; 8 bases map to TRBD2. The CDR3 length is 13 residues. Germline-derived CDR1 and CDR2 are MDHEN and SYDVKM. Trimming removed 5 bases from V and 12 bases from J; junction bases left unmatched: 12. The CDR3 reads CASSIFGLALPYF. The CDR3 DNA sequence: TGTGCCAGCAGTATCTTCGGACTAGCTTTACCGTACTTC.

J is TRBJ2-1 and V is TRBV7-8; tentative D call: TRBD1 (6 bases). Trimming pared 9 bases from V and 4 bases from J, leaving 16 bases between. The length of the CDR3 is 14 residues. The germline V gene has CDR1 SGHVS and CDR2 FQNEAQ. DNA of the CDR3: TGTGCCAGTAATGAGGGGGATAGGTACAATGAGCAGTTCTTC. Translated: CASNEGDRYNEQFF.

The chain links TRBV18 to TRBJ1-1; D may be TRBD1 (6 bases). V was shortened by 2 bases and J by 2 bases, with 9 bases between the two germline ends. The germline gives CDR1 KGHSH, CDR2 LQKENI. There are 14 residues in the CDR3. The CDR3: CASSPSRGNTEAFF. The CDR3 DNA follows: TGTGCCAGCTCACCATCCAGGGGAAACACTGAAGCTTTCTTT.

This rearrangement joins TRBV9 to TRBJ2-1, with a possible D match to TRBD1 (6 bases). V dropped 3 bases and J dropped 2 bases, with 12 bases sitting between them. The CDR3 consists of 15 residues. The V gene's germline CDR1 is SGDLS and CDR2 YYNGEE. The CDR3 spells CASSELRGAYNEQFF. The CDR3 region has the DNA TGTGCCAGCAGCGAGCTCAGGGGAGCCTACAATGAGCAGTTCTTC.

There are a few counts of this clone. The gene calls are TRBV9 and TRBJ1-1; D might be TRBD1 (5 bases). Germline V gene data show CDR1 as SGDLS and CDR2 as YYNGEE. Trimming removed 0 bases at V and 3 bases at J, with 12 bases between. This CDR3 region has 15 residues. The CDR3 sequence: CASSVADSIYTEAFF. In DNA, the CDR3 is TGTGCCAGCAGCGTAGCAGACAGTATCTACACTGAAGCTTTCTTT.

The V gene is TRBV18, the J gene TRBJ1-5; TRBD1 might be the D (6 bases). Germline V gene data show CDR1 as KGHSH and CDR2 as LQKENI. The germline V and J ends were trimmed by 4 bases and 5 bases, with 6 bases remaining between them. The CDR3 is made up of 12 amino acids. The CDR3 DNA sequence: TGTGCCAGCTCACGACAGGATCAGCCCCAGCATTTT. It encodes CASSRQDQPQHF.

The chain has TRBV5-5 and TRBJ1-5; unclear D gene. The CDR3 has 15 residues. Deletions cut 3 bases from V and 0 bases from J, with 10 bases between. The germline V gene has CDR1 SGHKS and CDR2 YYEKEE (reference sequence). The CDR3 is CASSSPADSNQPQHF. For the CDR3, the DNA is TGTGCCAGCAGCTCACCGGCGGATAGCAATCAGCCCCAGCATTTT.

The chain has TRBV9 and TRBJ2-2, with D possibly being TRBD2 (5 bases). The CDR3 has 14 amino acids. Trimming shortened V by 0 bases and J by 8 bases, and 11 bases separated the two germline ends. Germline V gene lookup returns CDR1 SGDLS and CDR2 YYNGEE. CDR3 DNA sequence: TGTGCCAGCAGCGTAGATTATCCGGGGGGGGAGCTGTTTTTT. This gives the protein CASSVDYPGGELFF.

The chain employs TRBV6-5 and TRBJ1-1; maybe TRBD1 (5 bases). This CDR3 comprises 14 residues. Trimming cost V 0 bases and J 4 bases, with 9 bases left between them. Germline V gives CDR1 MNHEY, CDR2 SVGAGI. The chain's CDR3 is CASSYSRGTTEAFF. CDR3 DNA sequence: TGTGCCAGCAGTTACTCAAGGGGCACCACTGAAGCTTTCTTT.

The chain combines TRBV11-2 with TRBJ2-5; D call uncertain. Germline assignment: CDR1 SGHAT and CDR2 FQNNGV. This CDR3 contains 14 residues. Between the trimmed V and J ends, which lost 8 bases and 5 bases, there was a span of 18 bases. The CDR3 DNA sequence: TGTGCCAGCGCTCAATTGGCTCCGTGGGAGACCCAGTACTTC. Amino acids: CASAQLAPWETQYF.

This clone showed up just a few times. This chain uses TRBV9 with TRBJ1-1, with D possibly matching TRBD1 (5 bases). The CDR3 has 13 amino acids. In germline, CDR1 is SGDLS, CDR2 YYNGEE. V was cut by 3 bases and J by 4 bases, with 10 bases left in between. The CDR3 DNA is TGTGCCAGCAGCGCGGGGGTTAGCACTGAAGCTTTCTTT. As protein: CASSAGVSTEAFF.

The chain couples TRBV28 to TRBJ1-4; D is undetermined. This CDR3 has 19 residues. From germline, CDR1 is MDHEN and CDR2 SYDVKM. V gave up 6 bases and J gave up 7 bases, with 30 bases separating them. The CDR3 spells CASSTQLLGRGKISEKLFF. Written as DNA, the CDR3 is TGTGCCAGCAGCACACAACTCCTCGGACGGGGAAAGATAAGTGAAAAACTGTTTTTT. Using reference TRBV28 and TRBJ1-4 for the parts outside the CDR3, the full variable domain is DVKVTQSSRYLVKRTGEKVFLECVQDMDHENMFWYRQDPGLGLRLIYFSYDVKMKEKGDIPEGYSVSREKKERFSLILESASTNQTSMYLCASSTQLLGRGKISEKLFFGSGTQLSVL.

The chain carries TRBV15 and TRBJ1-5; D is unresolved. The CDR3 totals 18 residues. Germline CDR1 is LNHNV and CDR2 is YYDKDF (reference sequence). Trimming shortened V by 0 bases and J by 5 bases, and 20 bases separated the two germline ends. CDR3 region: CATSRDFSFAGGHQPQHF. The CDR3 coding sequence is TGTGCCACCAGCAGAGATTTTAGTTTTGCGGGCGGCCATCAGCCCCAGCATTTT.

This chain links TRBV6-6 with TRBJ1-2; 8 nucleotides agree with TRBD1. Germline V lookup: CDR1 MNHNY, CDR2 SVGAGI (reference sequence). J was trimmed by 8 bases and V by 5 bases; bases with no gene match: 7. This CDR3 has 13 amino acids. Written as DNA, the CDR3 is TGTGCCAGCAGTAAACGGGACAGGCAAGGCTACACCTTC. Translating it yields CASSKRDRQGYTF.

The chain's CDR3 is CASSQGGDSYFGYTF. CDR3 in DNA: TGTGCCAGCAGCCAAGGGGGGGACAGCTATTTTGGCTACACCTTC. The rearrangement links TRBV14 to TRBJ1-2; 7 nucleotides line up with TRBD1. Germline CDR1 reads SGHDN; CDR2 reads FVKESK. The V gene end was trimmed by 1 base and the J gene end by 7 bases; junction bases not matched to a gene: 9. The CDR3 length is 15 residues.